This entry describes one TCR beta chain. Trimming removed 0 bases at V and 0 bases at J, with 12 bases between. CDR1 and CDR2 (germline): LGHNA, YSLEER. The CDR3 has 16 residues. The data stem from a study of T cell changes during pregnancy in multiple sclerosis. The protocol was immunoSEQ multiplex PCR, while the TCRdb copy is restricted to in-frame clones and leaves out a portion. This table holds 55,000 to 70,000 clones, around 90% found once. Material: peripheral blood, obtained in the second trimester of pregnancy. The chain couples TRBV4-3 to TRBJ2-7; D is ambiguous. The TCR was taken from a female donor in good health, enrolled as a control in a pregnancy study. Written as DNA, the CDR3 is TGCGCCAGCAGCCAAGATCTTCGACACCCCTCCTACGAGCAGTACTTC. Amino acids: CASSQDLRHPSYEQYF.